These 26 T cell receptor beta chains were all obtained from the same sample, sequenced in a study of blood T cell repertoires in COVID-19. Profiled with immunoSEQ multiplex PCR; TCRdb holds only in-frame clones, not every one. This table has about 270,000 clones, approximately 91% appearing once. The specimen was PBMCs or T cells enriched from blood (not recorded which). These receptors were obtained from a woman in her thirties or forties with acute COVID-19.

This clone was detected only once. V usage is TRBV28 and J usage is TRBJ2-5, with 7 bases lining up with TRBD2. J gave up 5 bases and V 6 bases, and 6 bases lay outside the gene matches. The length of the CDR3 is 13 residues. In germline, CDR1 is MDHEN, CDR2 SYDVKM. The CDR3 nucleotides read TGTGCCAGCAGCTTCCTGGGGGGGGAGACCCAGTACTTC. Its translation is CASSFLGGETQYF.

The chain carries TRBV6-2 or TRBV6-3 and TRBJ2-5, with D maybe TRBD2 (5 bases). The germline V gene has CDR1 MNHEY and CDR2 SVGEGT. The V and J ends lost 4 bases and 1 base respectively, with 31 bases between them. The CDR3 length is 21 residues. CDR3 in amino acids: CASSFTGQKLLEERSQETQYF. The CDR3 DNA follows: TGTGCCAGCAGTTTCACTGGCCAAAAACTTCTCGAGGAGCGGTCCCAAGAGACCCAGTACTTC.

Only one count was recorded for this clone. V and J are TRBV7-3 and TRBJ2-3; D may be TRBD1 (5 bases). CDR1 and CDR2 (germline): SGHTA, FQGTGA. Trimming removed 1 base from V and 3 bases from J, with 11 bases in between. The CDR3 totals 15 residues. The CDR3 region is CASSLRGRRTDTQYF. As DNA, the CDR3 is TGTGCCAGCAGCTTAAGGGGCCGACGTACAGATACGCAGTATTTT.

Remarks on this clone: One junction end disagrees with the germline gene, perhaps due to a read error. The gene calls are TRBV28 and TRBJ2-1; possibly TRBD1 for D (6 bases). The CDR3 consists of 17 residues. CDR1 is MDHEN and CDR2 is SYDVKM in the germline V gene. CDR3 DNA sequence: TGTGCCAGCAGTCCCCCGACAGGACACTACTCCCACAATGAGCAGTTCTTC. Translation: CASSPPTGHYSHNEQFF.

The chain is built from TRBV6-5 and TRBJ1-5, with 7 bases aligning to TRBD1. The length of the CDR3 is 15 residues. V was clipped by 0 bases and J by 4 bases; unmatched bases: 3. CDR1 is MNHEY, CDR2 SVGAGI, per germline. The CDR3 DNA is TGTGCCAGCAGTTACTCAGCAGGGGGAAATCAGCCCCAGCATTTT. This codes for CASSYSAGGNQPQHF.

The CDR3 sequence: CASSTGSTNEKLFF. In nucleotides, the CDR3 is TGTGCCAGCAGTACAGGATCAACTAATGAAAAACTGTTTTTT. The chain couples TRBV27 to TRBJ1-4; possible D gene TRBD1, 5 bases. Germline CDR1 is MNHEY and CDR2 is SMNVEV (reference sequence). This CDR3 has 14 amino acids. V lost 5 bases and J lost 0, with 7 bases in between.

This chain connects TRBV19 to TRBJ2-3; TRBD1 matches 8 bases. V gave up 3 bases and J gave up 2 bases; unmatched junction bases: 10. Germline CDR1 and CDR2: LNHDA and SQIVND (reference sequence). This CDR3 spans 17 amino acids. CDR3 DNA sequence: TGTGCCAGTAGTATCAGTGGGAGGACAGGGCTCACAGATACGCAGTATTTT. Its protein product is CASSISGRTGLTDTQYF.

The CDR3 sequence: CASSLLAGTEAFF. The CDR3 DNA is TGTGCCAGCAGTTTATTAGCGGGGACTGAAGCTTTCTTT. V gene TRBV27 combines with J gene TRBJ1-1; D gene uncertain. CDR1 and CDR2 from the germline V gene are MNHEY and SMNVEV (reference sequence). Trimming cost V 1 base and J 5 bases, with 8 bases left between them. The CDR3 sequence is 13 residues long.

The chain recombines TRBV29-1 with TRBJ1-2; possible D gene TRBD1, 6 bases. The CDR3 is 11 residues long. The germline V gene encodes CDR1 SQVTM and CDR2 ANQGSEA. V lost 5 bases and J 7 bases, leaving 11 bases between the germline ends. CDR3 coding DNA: TGCAGCGTTCAGGACAGTTTTGGCTACACCTTC. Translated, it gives CSVQDSFGYTF. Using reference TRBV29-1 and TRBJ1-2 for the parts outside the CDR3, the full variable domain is SAVISQKPSRDICQRGTSLTIQCQVDSQVTMMFWYRQQPGQSLTLIATANQGSEATYESGFVIDKFPISRPNLTFSTLTVSNMSPEDSSIYLCSVQDSFGYTFGSGTRLTVV.

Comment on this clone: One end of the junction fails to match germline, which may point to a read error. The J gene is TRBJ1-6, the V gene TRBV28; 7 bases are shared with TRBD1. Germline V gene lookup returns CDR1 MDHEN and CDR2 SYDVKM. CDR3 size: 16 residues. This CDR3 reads CASSLYSGTVNSPLHF. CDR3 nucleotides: TGTGCCAGCAGTTTATACTCTGGGACAGTCAATTCCCCCCTCCACTTT.

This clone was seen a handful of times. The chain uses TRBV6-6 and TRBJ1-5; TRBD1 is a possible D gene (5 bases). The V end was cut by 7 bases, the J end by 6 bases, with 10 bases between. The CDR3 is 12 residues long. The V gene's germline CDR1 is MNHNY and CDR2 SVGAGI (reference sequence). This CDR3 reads CASTGEGQPQHF. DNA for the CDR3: TGTGCCAGCACGGGGGAGGGTCAGCCCCAGCATTTT.

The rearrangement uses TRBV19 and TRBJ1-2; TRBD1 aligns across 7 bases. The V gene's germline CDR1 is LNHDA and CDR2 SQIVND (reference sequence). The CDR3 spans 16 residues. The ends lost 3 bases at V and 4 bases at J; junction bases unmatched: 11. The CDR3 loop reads CASSIKAGTDIYGYTF. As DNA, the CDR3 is TGTGCCAGTAGTATTAAAGCCGGGACAGATATCTATGGCTACACCTTC.

Written as DNA, the CDR3 is TGTGCCAGCAGCGAACCGAGAGGTTTAGGGGACACCGGGGAGCTGTTTTTT. Translation gives CASSEPRGLGDTGELFF. This chain links TRBV6-2 or TRBV6-3 with TRBJ2-2; D possibly corresponds to TRBD1 (5 bases). Trimming took off 6 bases at V and 3 bases at J, with 20 bases between the two ends. Looked up from germline, CDR1 is MNHEY and CDR2 is SVGEGT. The CDR3 consists of 17 residues.

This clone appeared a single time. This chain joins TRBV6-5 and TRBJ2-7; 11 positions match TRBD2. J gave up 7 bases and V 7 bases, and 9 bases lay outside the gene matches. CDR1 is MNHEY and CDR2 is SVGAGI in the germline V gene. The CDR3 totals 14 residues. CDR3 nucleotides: TGTGCCAGCACCCTTAGCGGGGGGGCCGGGGAGCAGTACTTC. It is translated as CASTLSGGAGEQYF.

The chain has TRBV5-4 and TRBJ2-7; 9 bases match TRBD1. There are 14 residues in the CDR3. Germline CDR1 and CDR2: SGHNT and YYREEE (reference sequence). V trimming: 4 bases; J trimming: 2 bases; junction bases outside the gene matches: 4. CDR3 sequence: CASSPGTGTYEQYF. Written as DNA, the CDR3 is TGTGCCAGCAGCCCGGGGACAGGGACCTACGAGCAGTACTTC.

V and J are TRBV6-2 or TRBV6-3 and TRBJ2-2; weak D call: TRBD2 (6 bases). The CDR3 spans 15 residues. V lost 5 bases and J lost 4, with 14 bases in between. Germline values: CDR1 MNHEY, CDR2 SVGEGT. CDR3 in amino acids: CASSINREPTGELFF. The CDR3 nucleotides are TGTGCCAGCAGTATAAACCGGGAGCCCACCGGGGAGCTGTTTTTT.

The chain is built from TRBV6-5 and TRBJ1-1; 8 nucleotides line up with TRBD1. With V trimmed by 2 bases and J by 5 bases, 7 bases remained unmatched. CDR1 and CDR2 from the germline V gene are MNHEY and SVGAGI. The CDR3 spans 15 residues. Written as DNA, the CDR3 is TGTGCCAGCAGTTACCTCGGACAGGGACCGACTGAAGCTTTCTTT. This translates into CASSYLGQGPTEAFF.

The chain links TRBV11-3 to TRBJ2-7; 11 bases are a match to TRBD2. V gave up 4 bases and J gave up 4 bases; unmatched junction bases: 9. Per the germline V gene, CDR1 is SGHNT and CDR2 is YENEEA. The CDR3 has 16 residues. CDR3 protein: CASSSPRLAGPYEQYF. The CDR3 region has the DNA TGTGCCAGCAGCTCCCCCCGACTAGCGGGACCTTACGAGCAGTACTTC.

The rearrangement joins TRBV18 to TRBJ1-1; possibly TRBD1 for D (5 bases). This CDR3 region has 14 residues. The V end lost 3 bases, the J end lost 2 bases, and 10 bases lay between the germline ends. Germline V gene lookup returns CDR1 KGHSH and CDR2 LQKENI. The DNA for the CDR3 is TGTGCCAGCTCACCGGGGCTGAGAAACACTGAAGCTTTCTTT. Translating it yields CASSPGLRNTEAFF. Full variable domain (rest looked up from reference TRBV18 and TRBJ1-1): NAGVMQNPRHLVRRRGQEARLRCSPMKGHSHVYWYRQLPEEGLKFMVYLQKENIIDESGMPKERFSAEFPKEGPSILRIQQVVRGDSAAYFCASSPGLRNTEAFFGQGTRLTVV.

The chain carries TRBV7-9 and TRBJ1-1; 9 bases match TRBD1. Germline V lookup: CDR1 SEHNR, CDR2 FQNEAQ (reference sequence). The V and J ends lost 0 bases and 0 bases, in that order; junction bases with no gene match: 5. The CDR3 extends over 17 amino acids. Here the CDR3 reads CASSLAGHRGLNTEAFF. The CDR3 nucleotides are TGTGCCAGCAGCTTAGCCGGTCACAGGGGGCTGAACACTGAAGCTTTCTTT.

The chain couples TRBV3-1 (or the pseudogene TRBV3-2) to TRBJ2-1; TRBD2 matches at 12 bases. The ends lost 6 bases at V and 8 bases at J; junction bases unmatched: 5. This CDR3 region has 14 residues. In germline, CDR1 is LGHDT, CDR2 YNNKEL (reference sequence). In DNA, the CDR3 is TGTGCCAGCAGACCTAGCGGGGGGGCGGATGAGCAGTTCTTC. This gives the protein CASRPSGGADEQFF.

Written as DNA, the CDR3 is TGTGCCAGCTCACCATCGGGGAATAGCAATCAGCCCCAGCATTTT. This encodes CASSPSGNSNQPQHF. The V gene is TRBV18, the J gene TRBJ1-5; D is ambiguous. V was shortened by 2 bases and J by 0 bases, with 8 bases between the two germline ends. This CDR3 has 15 residues. Germline loops: CDR1 KGHSH, CDR2 LQKENI. The full variable domain, in which reference TRBV18 and TRBJ1-5 provide the parts outside the CDR3, is NAGVMQNPRHLVRRRGQEARLRCSPMKGHSHVYWYRQLPEEGLKFMVYLQKENIIDESGMPKERFSAEFPKEGPSILRIQQVVRGDSAAYFCASSPSGNSNQPQHFGDGTRLSIL.

CDR3 region: CASSWSTEAFF. The DNA for the CDR3 is TGCGCCAGCAGCTGGAGCACTGAAGCTTTCTTT. V gene TRBV5-1 combines with J gene TRBJ1-1; unclear D gene. Germline lookup yields CDR1 SGHRS and CDR2 YFSETQ. V was clipped by 3 bases and J by 4 bases, with 4 bases between them. CDR3 length equals 11 residues.

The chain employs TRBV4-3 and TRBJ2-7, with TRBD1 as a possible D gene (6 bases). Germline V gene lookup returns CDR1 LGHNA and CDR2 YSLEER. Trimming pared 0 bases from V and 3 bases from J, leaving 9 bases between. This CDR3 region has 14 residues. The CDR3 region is CASSQEGGYYEQYF. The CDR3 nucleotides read TGCGCCAGCAGCCAAGAAGGGGGTTACTACGAGCAGTACTTC.

The CDR3 bases are TGTGCCAGCAGCGGCACAGGGGTCTTAGGCTACGAGCAGTACTTC. Translated: CASSGTGVLGYEQYF. This rearrangement joins TRBV2 to TRBJ2-7, with 7 bases fitting TRBD1. This CDR3 is 15 amino acids long. CDR1 and CDR2 (germline): SNHLY, FYNNEI. V dropped 6 bases and J dropped 3; count of bases not matched to a gene: 11.

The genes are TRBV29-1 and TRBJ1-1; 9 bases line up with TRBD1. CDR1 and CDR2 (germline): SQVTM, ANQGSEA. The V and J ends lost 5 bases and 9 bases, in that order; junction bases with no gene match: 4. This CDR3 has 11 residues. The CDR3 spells CSVLGQGKAFF. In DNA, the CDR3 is TGCAGCGTTTTAGGACAGGGGAAAGCTTTCTTT. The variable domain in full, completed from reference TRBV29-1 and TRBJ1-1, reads SAVISQKPSRDICQRGTSLTIQCQVDSQVTMMFWYRQQPGQSLTLIATANQGSEATYESGFVIDKFPISRPNLTFSTLTVSNMSPEDSSIYLCSVLGQGKAFFGQGTRLTVV.